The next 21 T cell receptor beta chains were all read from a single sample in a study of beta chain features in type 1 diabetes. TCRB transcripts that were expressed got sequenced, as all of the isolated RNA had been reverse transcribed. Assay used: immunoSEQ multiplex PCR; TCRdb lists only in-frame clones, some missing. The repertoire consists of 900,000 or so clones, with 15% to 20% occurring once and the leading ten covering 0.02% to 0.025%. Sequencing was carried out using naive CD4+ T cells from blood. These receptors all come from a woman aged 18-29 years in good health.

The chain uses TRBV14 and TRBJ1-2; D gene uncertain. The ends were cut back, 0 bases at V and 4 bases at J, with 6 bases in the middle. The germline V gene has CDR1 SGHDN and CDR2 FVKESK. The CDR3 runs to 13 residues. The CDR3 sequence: CASSQDHTYGYTF. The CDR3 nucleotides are TGTGCCAGCAGCCAAGACCATACCTATGGCTACACCTTC.

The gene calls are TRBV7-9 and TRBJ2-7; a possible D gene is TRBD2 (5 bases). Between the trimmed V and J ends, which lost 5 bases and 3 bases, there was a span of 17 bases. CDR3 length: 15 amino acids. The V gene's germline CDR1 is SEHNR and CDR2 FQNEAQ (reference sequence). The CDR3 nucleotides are TGTGCCAGCAGCCAGTCACCCACGGGGAGCTACGAGCAGTACTTC. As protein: CASSQSPTGSYEQYF.

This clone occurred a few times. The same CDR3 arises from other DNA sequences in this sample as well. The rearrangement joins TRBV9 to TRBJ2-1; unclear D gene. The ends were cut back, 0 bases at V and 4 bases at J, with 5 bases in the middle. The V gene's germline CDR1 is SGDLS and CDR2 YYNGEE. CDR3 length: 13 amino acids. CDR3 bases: TGTGCCAGCAGCGTAGGGCAGTACAATGAGCAGTTCTTC. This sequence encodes CASSVGQYNEQFF.

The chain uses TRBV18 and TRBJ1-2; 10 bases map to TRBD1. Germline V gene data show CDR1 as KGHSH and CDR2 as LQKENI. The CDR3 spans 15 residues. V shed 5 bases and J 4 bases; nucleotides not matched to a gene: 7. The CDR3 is CASSRAGTGAYGYTF. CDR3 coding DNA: TGTGCCAGCTCAAGAGCCGGGACAGGGGCCTATGGCTACACCTTC.

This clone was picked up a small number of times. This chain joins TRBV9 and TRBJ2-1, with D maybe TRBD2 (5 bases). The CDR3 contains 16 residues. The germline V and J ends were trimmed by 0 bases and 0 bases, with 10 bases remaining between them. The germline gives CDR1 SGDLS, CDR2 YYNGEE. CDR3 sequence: CASSVVGGTSYNEQFF. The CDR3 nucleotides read TGTGCCAGCAGCGTAGTTGGAGGAACCTCCTACAATGAGCAGTTCTTC.

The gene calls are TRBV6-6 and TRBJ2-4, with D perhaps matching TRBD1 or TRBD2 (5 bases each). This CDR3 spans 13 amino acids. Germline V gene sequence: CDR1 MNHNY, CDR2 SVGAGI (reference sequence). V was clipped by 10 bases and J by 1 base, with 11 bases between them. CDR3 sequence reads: CATRWGAKNIQYF. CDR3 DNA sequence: TGTGCCACCCGGTGGGGGGCCAAAAACATTCAGTACTTC.

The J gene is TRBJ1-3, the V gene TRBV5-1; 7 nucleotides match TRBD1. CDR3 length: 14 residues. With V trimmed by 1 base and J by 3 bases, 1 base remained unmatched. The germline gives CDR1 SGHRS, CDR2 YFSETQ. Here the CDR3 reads CASSLTGDGNTIYF. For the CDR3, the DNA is TGCGCCAGCAGCTTGACAGGGGATGGAAACACCATATATTTT.

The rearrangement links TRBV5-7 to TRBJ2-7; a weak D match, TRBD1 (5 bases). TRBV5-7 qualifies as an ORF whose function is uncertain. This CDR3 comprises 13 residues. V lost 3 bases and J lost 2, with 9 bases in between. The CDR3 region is CASSSRGTYEQYF. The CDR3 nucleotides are TGTGCCAGCAGCTCAAGGGGAACCTACGAGCAGTACTTC.

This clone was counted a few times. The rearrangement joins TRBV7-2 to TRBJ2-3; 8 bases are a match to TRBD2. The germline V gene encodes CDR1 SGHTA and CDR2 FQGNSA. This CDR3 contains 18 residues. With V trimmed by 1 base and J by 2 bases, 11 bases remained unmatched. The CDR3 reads CASSLGPLAGYYTDTQYF. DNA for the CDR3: TGTGCCAGCAGCTTAGGACCCTTAGCGGGGTACTACACAGATACGCAGTATTTT. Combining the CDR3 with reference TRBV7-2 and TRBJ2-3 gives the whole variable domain GAGVSQSPSNKVTEKGKDVELRCDPISGHTALYWYRQSLGQGLEFLIYFQGNSAPDKSGLPSDRFSAERTGGSVSTLTIQRTQQEDSAVYLCASSLGPLAGYYTDTQYFGPGTRLTVL.

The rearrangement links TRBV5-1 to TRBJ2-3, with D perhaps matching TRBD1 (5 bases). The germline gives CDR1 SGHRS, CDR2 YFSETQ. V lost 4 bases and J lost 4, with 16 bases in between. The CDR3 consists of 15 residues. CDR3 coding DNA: TGCGCCAGCAGCCCGTTGACAGCCGCCGCAGATACGCAGTATTTT. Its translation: CASSPLTAAADTQYF.

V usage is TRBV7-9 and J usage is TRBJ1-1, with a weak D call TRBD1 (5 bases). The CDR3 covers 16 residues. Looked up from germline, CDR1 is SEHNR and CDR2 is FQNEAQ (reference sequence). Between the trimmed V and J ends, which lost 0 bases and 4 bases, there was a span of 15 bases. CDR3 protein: CASSLAIRQWGTEAFF. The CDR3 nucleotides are TGTGCCAGCAGCTTAGCAATTCGACAGTGGGGCACTGAAGCTTTCTTT.

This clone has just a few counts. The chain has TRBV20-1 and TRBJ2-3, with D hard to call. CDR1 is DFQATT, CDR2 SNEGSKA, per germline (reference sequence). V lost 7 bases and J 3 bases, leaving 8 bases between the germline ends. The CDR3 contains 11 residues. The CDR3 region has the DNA TGCAGTGTTTCGAGAACAGATACGCAGTATTTT. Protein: CSVSRTDTQYF.

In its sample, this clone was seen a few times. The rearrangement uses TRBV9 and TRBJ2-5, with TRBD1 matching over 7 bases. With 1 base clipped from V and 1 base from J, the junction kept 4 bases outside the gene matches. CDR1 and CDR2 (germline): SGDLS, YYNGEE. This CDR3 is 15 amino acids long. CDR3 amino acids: CASSVTTGAQETQYF. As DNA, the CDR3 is TGTGCCAGCAGCGTAACCACAGGGGCCCAAGAGACCCAGTACTTC.

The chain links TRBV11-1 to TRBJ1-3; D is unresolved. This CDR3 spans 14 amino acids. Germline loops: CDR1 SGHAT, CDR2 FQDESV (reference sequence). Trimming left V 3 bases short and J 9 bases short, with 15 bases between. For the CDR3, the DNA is TGTGCCAGCAGCTTTGACCCAGCCGGAGGCACCATATATTTT. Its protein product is CASSFDPAGGTIYF.

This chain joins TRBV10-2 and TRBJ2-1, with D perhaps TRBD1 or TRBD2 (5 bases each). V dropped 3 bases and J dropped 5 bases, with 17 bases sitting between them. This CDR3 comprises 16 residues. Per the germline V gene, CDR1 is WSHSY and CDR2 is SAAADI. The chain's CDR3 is CASSDWGRGIHNEQFF. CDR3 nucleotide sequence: TGCGCCAGCAGTGATTGGGGCCGGGGCATCCACAATGAGCAGTTCTTC.

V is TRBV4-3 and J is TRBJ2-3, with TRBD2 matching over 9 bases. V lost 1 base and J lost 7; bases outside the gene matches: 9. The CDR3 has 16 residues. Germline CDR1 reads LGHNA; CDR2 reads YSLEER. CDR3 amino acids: CASSQGSAGLAYTQYF. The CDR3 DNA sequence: TGCGCCAGCAGCCAAGGGTCCGCGGGACTAGCTTATACGCAGTATTTT.

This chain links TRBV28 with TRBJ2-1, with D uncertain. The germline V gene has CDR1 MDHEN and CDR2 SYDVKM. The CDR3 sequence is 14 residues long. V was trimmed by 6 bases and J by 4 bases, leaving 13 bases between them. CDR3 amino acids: CASRPTTEYNEQFF. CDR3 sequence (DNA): TGTGCCAGCAGGCCTACAACAGAGTACAATGAGCAGTTCTTC.

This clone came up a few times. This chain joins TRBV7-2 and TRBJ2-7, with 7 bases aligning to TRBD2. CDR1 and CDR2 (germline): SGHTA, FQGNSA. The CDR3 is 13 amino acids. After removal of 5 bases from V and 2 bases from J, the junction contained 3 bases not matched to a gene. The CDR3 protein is CASSTAGPYEQYF. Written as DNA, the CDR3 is TGTGCCAGCAGCACAGCGGGGCCCTACGAGCAGTACTTC.

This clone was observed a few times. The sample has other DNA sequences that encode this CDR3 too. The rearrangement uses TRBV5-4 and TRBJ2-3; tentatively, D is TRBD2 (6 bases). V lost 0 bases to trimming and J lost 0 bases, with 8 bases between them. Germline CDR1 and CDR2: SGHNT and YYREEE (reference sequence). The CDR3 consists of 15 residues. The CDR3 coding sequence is TGTGCCAGCAGCTTGGGGACTACCAGCACAGATACGCAGTATTTT. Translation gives CASSLGTTSTDTQYF.

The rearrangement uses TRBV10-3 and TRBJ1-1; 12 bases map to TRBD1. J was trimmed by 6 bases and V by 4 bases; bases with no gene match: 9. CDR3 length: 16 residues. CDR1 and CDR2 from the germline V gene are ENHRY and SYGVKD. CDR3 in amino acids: CAISGSGTGGLSEAFF. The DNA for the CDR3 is TGTGCCATCAGTGGGTCGGGGACAGGGGGCTTGTCTGAAGCTTTCTTT.

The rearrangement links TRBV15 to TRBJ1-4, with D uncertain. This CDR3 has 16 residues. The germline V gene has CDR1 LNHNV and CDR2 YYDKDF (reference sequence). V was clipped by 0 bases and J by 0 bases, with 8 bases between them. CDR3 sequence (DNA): TGTGCCACCAGCAGAGATTTGGGGACAACTAATGAAAAACTGTTTTTT. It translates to CATSRDLGTTNEKLFF.